This T cell receptor beta chain originates from a study of blood T cell repertoires in COVID-19. In the study overall: The study drew acute and convalescent COVID-19 samples from the United States, Italy and Spain.

Original processing methods: Estimation of nucleated cell counts relied on the amplification of reference gene primers. Repertoires were generated with immunoSEQ multiplex PCR, while TCRdb's copy carries only in-frame clones and drops some. The V and J calls and clone size were taken over from that table, and D and trimming were inferred from the DNA. The repertoire holds some 500,000 clones, roughly 89% seen once, with 7.5% to 9% in the top ten. Seattle cases were enrolled at active infection and followed longitudinally. CDR3 length equals 14 residues. Trimming took 0 bases from V and 5 from J, leaving 11 bases between them. Germline V CDR1 and CDR2: SGHRS, YFSETQ.

The chain joins TRBV5-1 to TRBJ2-5; a possible D gene is TRBD1 (6 bases). The sample was peripheral blood. This TCR came from a woman between 45 and 65 years old with COVID-19, enrolled during active disease. The CDR3 DNA is TGCGCCAGCAGCTTGGCGGTTCAGGGGGAGACCCAGTACTTC. Translated, it gives CASSLAVQGETQYF.